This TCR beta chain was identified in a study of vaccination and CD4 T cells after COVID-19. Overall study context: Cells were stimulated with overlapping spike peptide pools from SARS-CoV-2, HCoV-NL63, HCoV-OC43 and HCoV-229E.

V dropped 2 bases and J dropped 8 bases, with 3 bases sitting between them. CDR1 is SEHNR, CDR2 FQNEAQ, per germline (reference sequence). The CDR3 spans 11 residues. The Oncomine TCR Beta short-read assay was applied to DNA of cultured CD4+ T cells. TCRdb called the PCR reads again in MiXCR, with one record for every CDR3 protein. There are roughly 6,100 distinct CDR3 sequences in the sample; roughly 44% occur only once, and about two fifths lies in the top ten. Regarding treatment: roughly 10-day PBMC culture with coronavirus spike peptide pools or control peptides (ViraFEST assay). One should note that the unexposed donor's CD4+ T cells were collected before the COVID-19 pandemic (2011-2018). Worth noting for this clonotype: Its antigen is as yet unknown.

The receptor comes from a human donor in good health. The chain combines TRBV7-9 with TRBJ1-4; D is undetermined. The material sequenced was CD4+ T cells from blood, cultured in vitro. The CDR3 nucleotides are TGTGCCAGCAGCTTACAGGAAAAACTGTTTTTT. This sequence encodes CASSLQEKLFF.